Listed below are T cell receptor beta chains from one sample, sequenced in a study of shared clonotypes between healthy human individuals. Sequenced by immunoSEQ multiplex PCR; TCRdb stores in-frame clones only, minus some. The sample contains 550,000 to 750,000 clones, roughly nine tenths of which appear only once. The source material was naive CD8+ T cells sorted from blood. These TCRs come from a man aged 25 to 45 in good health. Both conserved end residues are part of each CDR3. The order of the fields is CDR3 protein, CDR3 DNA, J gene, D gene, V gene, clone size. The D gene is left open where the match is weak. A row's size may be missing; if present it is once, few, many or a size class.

CDR3aa: CASSIWGASGYTF
CDR3nt: TGTGCCAGTAGTATTTGGGGGGCCTCTGGCTACACCTTC
j_gene: TRBJ1-2
d_gene: .
v_gene: TRBV19
abundance: .

CDR3aa: CAISDRTDSYEQYF
CDR3nt: TGTGCCATCAGTGACAGGACAGACTCCTACGAGCAGTACTTC
j_gene: TRBJ2-7
d_gene: .
v_gene: TRBV10-3
abundance: .

CDR3aa: CASSPRVLLAGTLYEQYF
CDR3nt: TGTGCCAGCAGCCCTCGCGTCCTCCTAGCGGGGACCCTCTACGAGCAGTACTTC
j_gene: TRBJ2-7
d_gene: TRBD2
v_gene: TRBV28
abundance: .

CDR3aa: CASSEVIEGSGSYEQYF
CDR3nt: TGTGCCAGCAGTGAAGTTATTGAGGGTAGCGGGAGCTACGAGCAGTACTTC
j_gene: TRBJ2-7
d_gene: TRBD2
v_gene: TRBV25-1
abundance: .

CDR3aa: CASRPTDLRETDTQYF
CDR3nt: TGCGCCAGCAGACCTACGGACCTCCGCGAGACAGATACGCAGTATTTT
j_gene: TRBJ2-3
d_gene: .
v_gene: TRBV5-1
abundance: .

CDR3aa: CASKGDAYEQYF
CDR3nt: TGTGCCAGCAAGGGCGACGCCTACGAGCAGTACTTC
j_gene: TRBJ2-7
d_gene: .
v_gene: TRBV2
abundance: .

CDR3aa: CSVEESSAPYEQYF
CDR3nt: TGCAGCGTTGAAGAATCGAGCGCGCCCTACGAGCAGTACTTC
j_gene: TRBJ2-7
d_gene: .
v_gene: TRBV29-1
abundance: .

CDR3aa: CASSELGHTYNEQFF
CDR3nt: TGTGCCAGCAGTGAACTTGGCCATACCTACAATGAGCAGTTCTTC
j_gene: TRBJ2-1
d_gene: .
v_gene: TRBV6-1
abundance: .

CDR3aa: CASSPRLAGVSGELFF
CDR3nt: TGTGCCAGCAGCCCACGACTAGCGGGAGTATCCGGGGAGCTGTTTTTT
j_gene: TRBJ2-2
d_gene: TRBD2
v_gene: TRBV7-9
abundance: .

CDR3aa: CASSQASGHTDTQYF
CDR3nt: TGTGCCAGCAGCCAAGCTAGCGGGCACACAGATACGCAGTATTTT
j_gene: TRBJ2-3
d_gene: TRBD2
v_gene: TRBV14
abundance: .

CDR3aa: CASSDLLSTRGEQFF
CDR3nt: TGTGCCAGCAGTGATCTTCTCTCGACCCGCGGTGAGCAGTTCTTC
j_gene: TRBJ2-1
d_gene: .
v_gene: TRBV2
abundance: .

CDR3aa: CASSHPGTFNYEQYF
CDR3nt: TGCGCCAGCAGCCACCCCGGGACTTTCAACTACGAGCAGTACTTC
j_gene: TRBJ2-7
d_gene: .
v_gene: TRBV4-1
abundance: once

CDR3aa: CAWLRQGDTEAFF
CDR3nt: TGTGCCTGGTTAAGACAGGGAGACACTGAAGCTTTCTTT
j_gene: TRBJ1-1
d_gene: TRBD1
v_gene: TRBV30
abundance: .

CDR3aa: CASSWGLAGVGTDTQYF
CDR3nt: TGCGCCAGCAGCTGGGGACTAGCGGGAGTCGGCACAGATACGCAGTATTTT
j_gene: TRBJ2-3
d_gene: TRBD2
v_gene: TRBV5-1
abundance: .